This T cell receptor beta chain comes out of a study of molecular identifiers for immune sequencing clone quantification. Points from the study as a whole: Sizes of highly expanded clones could be underestimated through identical TCRs sharing a barcode.

The CDR3 runs to 18 residues. The J segment lost 8 bases and the V segment lost 3 bases, leaving 17 bases of the junction unmatched. The germline V gene has CDR1 SQVTM and CDR2 ANQGSEA. This clonotype was counted many times. Antigen unknown. Preparation methods for the bulk TCR libraries were those previously described, with listed TCR primers. In TCRdb, the PCR reads were re-called with MiXCR into one record per CDR3 protein. The sample contains 62,000 or so distinct CDR3 sequences, 15% to 20% of which appear only once. Sequenced: naive CD8+ T cells from blood, with Jurkat cell RNA spiked in. Sample subset: FACS-sorted CD8+CD4-CCR7+CD45RA+ naive T cells. This TCR derives from a human donor in good health. Some libraries in this study had Jurkat cell RNA spiked in. The chain links TRBV29-1 to TRBJ2-1; 12 positions match TRBD2. The CDR3 DNA is TGCAGCGTTGAGGGACGGAAACTAGCGGGAGGAGGACTGGATGAGCAGTTCTTC. Translation: CSVEGRKLAGGGLDEQFF.